This T cell receptor beta chain came from a study of radiation and T cells in renal cell carcinoma. The CDR3 has 15 residues. Looked up from germline, CDR1 is MNHEY and CDR2 is SMNVEV (reference sequence). V was clipped by 5 bases and J by 1 base; unmatched bases: 8. The assay was immunoSEQ multiplex PCR, and TCRdb's table has in-frame clones only and misses some. The table includes some 120,000 clones, more than 75% detected once. Described time point: blood 2 weeks post-SBRT. Treatment described: 15 Gy SBRT to primary tumor, nephrectomy 4 weeks later. The tumor was a clear cell renal cell carcinoma. As to this clone: This specimen includes other DNA sequences encoding the same CDR3.

The TCR originated in a woman between 65 and 79 years old with renal cell carcinoma. Sequencing was performed on blood, taken from a patient whose treatment included radiotherapy and nephrectomy. The chain recombines TRBV27 with TRBJ2-7; 7 nucleotides line up with TRBD1. The CDR3 loop is CASSPRTGNSYEQYF. In nucleotides, the CDR3 is TGTGCCAGCAGTCCCCGGACAGGAAATTCCTACGAGCAGTACTTC.